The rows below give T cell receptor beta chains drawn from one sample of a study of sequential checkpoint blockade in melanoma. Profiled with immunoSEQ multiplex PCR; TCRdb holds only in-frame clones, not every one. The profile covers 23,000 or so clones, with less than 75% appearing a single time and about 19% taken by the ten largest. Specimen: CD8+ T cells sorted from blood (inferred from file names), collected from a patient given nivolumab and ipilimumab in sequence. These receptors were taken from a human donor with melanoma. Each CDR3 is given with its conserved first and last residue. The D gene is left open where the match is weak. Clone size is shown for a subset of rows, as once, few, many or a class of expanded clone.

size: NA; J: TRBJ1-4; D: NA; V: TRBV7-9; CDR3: CASSLVTGSGEKLFF; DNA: TGTGCCAGCAGCTTAGTCACGGGGTCAGGTGAAAAACTGTTTTTT
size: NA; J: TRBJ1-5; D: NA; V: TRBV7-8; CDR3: CASSPWRSPDSNQPQHF; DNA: TGTGCCAGCAGCCCTTGGAGATCGCCCGATTCCAATCAGCCCCAGCATTTT
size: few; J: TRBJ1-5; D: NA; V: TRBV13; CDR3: CASSFAGIRNQPQHF; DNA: TGTGCCAGCAGCTTCGCAGGGATCCGGAATCAGCCCCAGCATTTT
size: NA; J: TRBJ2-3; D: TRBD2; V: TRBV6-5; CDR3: CASSGTGGGDTQYF; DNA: TGTGCCAGCAGCGGTACGGGGGGAGGAGATACGCAGTATTTT
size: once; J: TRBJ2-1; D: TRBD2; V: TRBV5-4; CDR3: CASSLAWGGGNEQFF; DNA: TGTGCCAGCAGCTTGGCTTGGGGGGGAGGCAATGAGCAGTTCTTC
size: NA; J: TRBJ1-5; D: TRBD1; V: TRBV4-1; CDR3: CASSRILSGTGVRPQHF; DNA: TGCGCCAGCAGCCGGATACTTTCCGGGACAGGGGTGCGGCCCCAGCATTTT
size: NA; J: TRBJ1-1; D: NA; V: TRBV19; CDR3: CASSIPLTDEAFF; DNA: TGTGCCAGTAGTATCCCCCTGACAGATGAAGCTTTCTTT
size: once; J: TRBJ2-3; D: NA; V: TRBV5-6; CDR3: CASSLQTGTDTQYF; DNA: TGTGCCAGCAGCTTACAGACAGGCACAGATACGCAGTATTTT
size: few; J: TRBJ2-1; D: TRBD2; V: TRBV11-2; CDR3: CASSLELAGKYNEQFF; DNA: TGTGCCAGCAGCTTAGAACTAGCGGGGAAGTACAATGAGCAGTTCTTC
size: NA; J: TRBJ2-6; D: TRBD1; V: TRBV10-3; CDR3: CAISLATGTDSGANVLTF; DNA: TGTGCCATCAGTCTCGCGACAGGGACGGACTCTGGGGCCAACGTCCTGACTTTC
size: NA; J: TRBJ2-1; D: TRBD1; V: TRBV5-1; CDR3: CASSPTGGWNEQFF; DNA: TGCGCCAGCAGCCCGACAGGGGGCTGGAATGAGCAGTTCTTC
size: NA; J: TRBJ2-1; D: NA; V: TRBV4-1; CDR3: CASSQDGARYNEQFF; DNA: TGCGCCAGCAGCCAAGATGGGGCCAGGTACAATGAGCAGTTCTTC
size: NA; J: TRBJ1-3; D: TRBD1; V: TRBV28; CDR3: CASSLWGTGGAGNTIYF; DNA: TGTGCCAGCAGTTTATGGGGGACAGGGGGAGCTGGAAACACCATATATTTT
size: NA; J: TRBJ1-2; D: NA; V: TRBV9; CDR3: CASSVWGTPYGYTF; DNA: TGTGCCAGCAGCGTATGGGGGACACCCTATGGCTACACCTTC
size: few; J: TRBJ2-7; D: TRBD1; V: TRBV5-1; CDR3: CASSFGTGGINEQYF; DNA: TGCGCCAGCAGCTTCGGGACAGGGGGCATTAACGAGCAGTACTTC
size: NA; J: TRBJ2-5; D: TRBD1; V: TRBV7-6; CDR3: CASSLGTGVRETQYF; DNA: TGTGCCAGCAGCCTAGGGACAGGAGTACGAGAGACCCAGTACTTC
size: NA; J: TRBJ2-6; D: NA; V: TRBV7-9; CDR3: CASSPGRGGANVLTF; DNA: TGTGCCAGCAGCCCTGGGCGGGGCGGGGCCAACGTCCTGACTTTC
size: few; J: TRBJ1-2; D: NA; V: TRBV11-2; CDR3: CASSLSKSYGYTF; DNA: TGTGCCAGCAGCTTGTCCAAGAGCTATGGCTACACCTTC
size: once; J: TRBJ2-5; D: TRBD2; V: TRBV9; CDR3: CASSGSGVQETQYF; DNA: TGTGCCAGCAGCGGTAGCGGGGTCCAAGAGACCCAGTACTTC
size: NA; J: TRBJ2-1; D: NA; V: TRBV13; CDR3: CASSSRDHGEQFF; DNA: TGTGCCAGCAGCTCTCGGGATCACGGTGAGCAGTTCTTC
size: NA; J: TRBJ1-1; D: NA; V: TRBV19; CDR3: CASSISGVAEAFF; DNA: TGTGCCAGTAGTATTTCGGGGGTGGCTGAAGCTTTCTTT
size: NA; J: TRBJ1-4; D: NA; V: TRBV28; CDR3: CASSLYSVGGDEKLFF; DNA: TGTGCCAGCAGTTTATATAGTGTGGGGGGTGACGAAAAACTGTTTTTT
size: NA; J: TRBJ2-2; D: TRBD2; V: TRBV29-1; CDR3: CSVAAGDTGELFF; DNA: TGCAGCGTTGCGGCGGGGGACACCGGGGAGCTGTTTTTT
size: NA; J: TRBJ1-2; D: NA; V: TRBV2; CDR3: CASSDPAANYGYTF; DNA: TGTGCCAGCAGTGATCCGGCGGCCAACTATGGCTACACCTTC
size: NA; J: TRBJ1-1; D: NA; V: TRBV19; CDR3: CASSIDAGSEAFF; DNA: TGTGCCAGTAGTATAGATGCGGGCAGTGAAGCTTTCTTT
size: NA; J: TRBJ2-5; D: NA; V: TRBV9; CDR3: CASSVAGTHQETQYF; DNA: TGTGCCAGCAGCGTAGCCGGGACTCACCAAGAGACCCAGTACTTC
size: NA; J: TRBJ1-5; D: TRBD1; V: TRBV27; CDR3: CASSGQGNQPQHF; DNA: TGTGCCAGCAGCGGACAGGGCAATCAGCCCCAGCATTTT
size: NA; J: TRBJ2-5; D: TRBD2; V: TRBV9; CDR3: CASSSPQSGGTQYF; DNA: TGTGCCAGCAGCAGCCCCCAATCGGGAGGGACCCAGTACTTC
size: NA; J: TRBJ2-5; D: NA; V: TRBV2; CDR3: CASSEWGRGQETQYF; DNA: TGTGCCAGCAGTGAATGGGGCAGGGGACAAGAGACCCAGTACTTC
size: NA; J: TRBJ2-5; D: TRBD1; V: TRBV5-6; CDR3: CASSWTGGVETQYF; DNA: TGTGCCAGCAGCTGGACAGGGGGAGTGGAGACCCAGTACTTC
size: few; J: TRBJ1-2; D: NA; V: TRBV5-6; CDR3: CASSFGGSYGYTF; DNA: TGTGCCAGCAGCTTTGGGGGCAGCTATGGCTACACCTTC
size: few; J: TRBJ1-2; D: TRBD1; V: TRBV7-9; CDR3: CASSSSTGFYGYTF; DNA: TGTGCCAGCAGTTCGTCGACAGGGTTCTATGGCTACACCTTC
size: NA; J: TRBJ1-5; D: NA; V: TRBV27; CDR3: CASSFSGGQPQHF; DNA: TGTGCCAGCAGTTTCTCGGGGGGTCAGCCCCAGCATTTT
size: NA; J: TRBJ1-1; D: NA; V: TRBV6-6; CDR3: CASSSGHTEAFF; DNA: TGTGCCAGCAGTTCAGGCCACACTGAAGCTTTCTTT
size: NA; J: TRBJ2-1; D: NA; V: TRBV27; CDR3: CASSFRYEQFF; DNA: TGTGCCAGCAGTTTCAGGTATGAGCAGTTCTTC
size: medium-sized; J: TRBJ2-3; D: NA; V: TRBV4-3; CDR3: CASSQDRRGAADTQYF; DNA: TGCGCCAGCAGCCAAGATCGTCGGGGTGCGGCAGATACGCAGTATTTT
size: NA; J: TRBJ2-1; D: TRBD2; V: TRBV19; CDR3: CASSPSGVYNEQFF; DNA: TGTGCCAGTAGTCCTAGCGGGGTATACAATGAGCAGTTCTTC
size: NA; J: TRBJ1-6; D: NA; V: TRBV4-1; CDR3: CASSQGIASPLHF; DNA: TGCGCCAGCAGCCAAGGAATAGCCTCACCCCTCCACTTT
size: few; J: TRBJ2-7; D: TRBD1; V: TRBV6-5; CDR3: CASSYSGQIGDEQYF; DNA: TGTGCCAGCAGTTACTCGGGACAGATCGGCGACGAGCAGTACTTC
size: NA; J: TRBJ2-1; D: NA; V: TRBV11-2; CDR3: CASSPYEASNEQFF; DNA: TGTGCCAGCAGCCCCTATGAAGCAAGCAATGAGCAGTTCTTC
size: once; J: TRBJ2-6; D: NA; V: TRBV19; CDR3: CASSAHLNVAGANVLTF; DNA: TGTGCCAGTAGTGCCCACTTAAATGTTGCTGGGGCCAACGTCCTGACTTTC
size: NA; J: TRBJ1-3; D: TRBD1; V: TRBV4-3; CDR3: CASSQGTGGDGNTIYF; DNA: TGCGCCAGCAGCCAAGGGACAGGGGGCGATGGAAACACCATATATTTT
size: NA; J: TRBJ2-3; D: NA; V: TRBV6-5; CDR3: CASSSPQEGTDTQYF; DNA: TGTGCCAGCAGTTCCCCCCAAGAGGGTACAGATACGCAGTATTTT
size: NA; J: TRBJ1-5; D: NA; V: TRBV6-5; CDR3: CASSPDSYSNQPQHF; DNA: TGTGCCAGCAGTCCCGACAGCTATAGCAATCAGCCCCAGCATTTT
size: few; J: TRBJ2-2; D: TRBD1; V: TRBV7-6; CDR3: CASSTPPKTGSMVFTGELFF; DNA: TGTGCCAGCAGCACCCCGCCAAAGACAGGGAGCATGGTTTTCACCGGGGAGCTGTTTTTT
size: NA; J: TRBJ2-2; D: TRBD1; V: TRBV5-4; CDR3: CASSLQGSPNTGELFF; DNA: TGTGCCAGCAGCTTACAGGGGTCTCCGAACACCGGGGAGCTGTTTTTT
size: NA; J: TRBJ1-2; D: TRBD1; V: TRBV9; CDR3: CASSVGQGYYGYTF; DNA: TGTGCCAGCAGCGTTGGACAGGGATACTATGGCTACACCTTC
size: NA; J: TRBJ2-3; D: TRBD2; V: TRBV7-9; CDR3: CASSHRTSGRDTQYF; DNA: TGTGCCAGCAGCCATAGGACTAGCGGGAGAGATACGCAGTATTTT
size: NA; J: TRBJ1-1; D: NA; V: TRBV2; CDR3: CASRRDTEAFF; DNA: TGTGCCAGCAGGAGGGACACTGAAGCTTTCTTT
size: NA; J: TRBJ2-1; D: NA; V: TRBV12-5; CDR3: CASMNGNTYNEQFF; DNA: TGTGCTAGTATGAACGGGAATACTTACAATGAGCAGTTCTTC
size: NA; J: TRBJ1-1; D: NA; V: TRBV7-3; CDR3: CASSLTTLEGLVNTEAFF; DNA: TGTGCCAGCAGCTTAACTACGTTGGAGGGCCTAGTGAACACTGAAGCTTTCTTT